This T cell receptor beta chain was retrieved from a study of shared clonotypes between healthy human individuals. General study findings and limits: Sequencing depth was expected to influence donor clonotype sharing.

Genomic DNA of each subset was evenly split across several immunoSEQ plates. Data came from immunoSEQ multiplex PCR; TCRdb stores just in-frame clones and leaves some out. The sample has about 1.1 million clones; roughly 80% are singletons. Per germline, CDR1 MNHNS and CDR2 SASEGT. CDR3 length: 11 residues. Between the trimmed V and J ends, which lost 2 bases and 6 bases, there was a span of 4 bases. Healthy adults negative for HIV, lacking recent acute infections or vaccinations, served as donors. Subsets obtained from CD4+ cells comprised CD45RA+ naive and CD45RA-negative memory cells. In the case of this clone: Its antigen is currently unknown.

This TCR was recovered from a man between 18 and 35 years old in good health. Some clones in this sample may be carry-over from other donors' samples. The sequencing sample was made of memory CD4+ T cells from PBMCs. As to subset: CD45RA-negative fraction. This chain links TRBV6-1 with TRBJ1-1; D is unclear. CDR3 amino acids: CASSESPEAFF. CDR3 nucleotides: TGTGCCAGCAGTGAATCCCCTGAAGCTTTCTTT.